These T cell receptor beta chains were read from a single sample in a study of shared clonotypes between healthy human individuals. Assay: immunoSEQ multiplex PCR; the TCRdb copy retains only in-frame clones and omits some. The sample lists over a million clones, about 98.5% occurring once. Sequencing used naive CD4+ T cells sorted from blood. These receptors were obtained from a man aged 25 to 40 in good health. The CDR3 runs from the conserved cysteine through the conserved F or W. The D gene is left open where the match is weak. For some rows the clone size is stated as once, few or many, or as a class when expanded; others skip it.

v_call	j_call	clone_size	d_call	cdr3_nt	cdr3_aa
TRBV5-1	TRBJ1-5	NA	TRBD1	TGCGCCAGCAGCCAACAGGGGGCGGGACAGCCCCAGCATTTT	CASSQQGAGQPQHF
TRBV29-1	TRBJ2-3	NA	NA	TGCAGCGTTGAAGATACACGCACAGATACGCAGTATTTT	CSVEDTRTDTQYF
TRBV2	TRBJ2-1	NA	TRBD2	TGTGCCAGCAGGGTAGCGGGACGCTACAATGAGCAGTTCTTC	CASRVAGRYNEQFF
TRBV10-3	TRBJ1-1	NA	NA	TGTGCCATCCTTGGGCACCAGAGCGCTGAAGCTTTCTTT	CAILGHQSAEAFF
TRBV15	TRBJ2-3	NA	TRBD2	TGTGCCACCAGCAGAGTCCCGACTAGCGGGAGGCCGATTGGGTCAGATACGCAGTATTTT	CATSRVPTSGRPIGSDTQYF
TRBV5-1	TRBJ1-4	NA	NA	TGCGCCAGCAGCCTCCAGGGGAATAATGAAAAACTGTTTTTT	CASSLQGNNEKLFF
TRBV18	TRBJ2-6	NA	NA	TGTGCCAGCTCGTCACCCTTCTATGAGGGGCCGACCTCTGGGGCCAACGTCCTGACTTTC	CASSSPFYEGPTSGANVLTF
TRBV18	TRBJ2-3	NA	NA	TGTGCCAGCTCACCGGGACCAGATACGCAGTATTTT	CASSPGPDTQYF
TRBV19	TRBJ1-5	NA	NA	TGTGCCAGTACGGTGAGTCGGCTGGGACAGCCCCAGCATTTT	CASTVSRLGQPQHF
TRBV25-1	TRBJ2-5	NA	NA	TGTGCCAGCAGTGAACTCGGGCCACAAGAGACCCAGTACTTC	CASSELGPQETQYF
TRBV30	TRBJ1-5	NA	NA	TGTGCCTGGAGTGTGTCTTATAGCAATCAGCCCCAGCATTTT	CAWSVSYSNQPQHF
TRBV29-1	TRBJ2-7	NA	NA	TGCAGCGTTGGGCGGGCCAACTCCTACGAGCAGTACTTC	CSVGRANSYEQYF
TRBV5-1	TRBJ2-1	NA	TRBD2	TGCGCCAGCACGGGACTAGCGAGCCAAAATGAGCAGTTCTTC	CASTGLASQNEQFF
TRBV5-1	TRBJ2-4	NA	TRBD2	TGCGCCAGCAGCTTCAGGGAGGGGGCCAAAAACATTCAGTACTTC	CASSFREGAKNIQYF
TRBV18	TRBJ2-2	NA	TRBD2	TGTGCCAGCTCACCTCGTACTAGCGGGAGCGCTAACACCGGGGAGCTGTTTTTT	CASSPRTSGSANTGELFF
TRBV7-2	TRBJ2-3	NA	NA	TGTGCCAGCAGCTCGGCGACTTGGGCAGATACGCAGTATTTT	CASSSATWADTQYF
TRBV15	TRBJ2-7	NA	NA	TGTGCCACCAGCAGAGATACTACCCCCTACGAGCAGTACTTC	CATSRDTTPYEQYF
TRBV5-5	TRBJ1-5	NA	TRBD1	TGTGCCAGCAGCTTGGAGACCGACAGGGTACTCAATCAGCCCCAGCATTTT	CASSLETDRVLNQPQHF
TRBV28	TRBJ1-5	NA	NA	TGTGCCAGCAGTGCGATACAGGGTAGCAATCAGCCCCAGCATTTT	CASSAIQGSNQPQHF
TRBV5-1	TRBJ2-2	NA	NA	TGCGCCAGCAGGCCGGATACAAGAAACACCGGGGAGCTGTTTTTT	CASRPDTRNTGELFF
TRBV27	TRBJ2-5	NA	NA	TGTGCCAGCAGATTCGCGGACAGACAAGAGACCCAGTACTTC	CASRFADRQETQYF
TRBV18	TRBJ2-7	NA	TRBD1	TGTGCCAGCTCACCTGGACAGGGGGGAGAGCAGTACTTC	CASSPGQGGEQYF
TRBV7-2	TRBJ2-7	NA	TRBD2	TGTGCCAGCAGCCTTCGGACTAGCGGAAACTACGAGCAGTACTTC	CASSLRTSGNYEQYF
TRBV5-5	TRBJ2-7	NA	TRBD1	TGTGCCAGCAGCTTACCGGGACAGGGATTATACGAGCAGTACTTC	CASSLPGQGLYEQYF
TRBV7-2	TRBJ1-2	NA	NA	TGTGCCAGCAGCTTAAGGTTTAAGGACGAAGGCTATGGCTACACCTTC	CASSLRFKDEGYGYTF
TRBV7-3	TRBJ2-7	once	TRBD1	TGTGCCAGCAGCCCGGGACAGGGGTACGAGCAGTACTTC	CASSPGQGYEQYF
TRBV7-8	TRBJ2-7	NA	TRBD2	TGTGCCAGCAGCCCGCCGCTGGGGGGGGAGCAGTACTTC	CASSPPLGGEQYF
TRBV4-2	TRBJ2-7	NA	TRBD2	TGTGCCAGCAGCCAAGAAGGACTAGCGGGAGTCGAGCAGTACTTC	CASSQEGLAGVEQYF
TRBV28	TRBJ2-7	NA	TRBD1	TGTGCCAGCAGAACATCGGGACAGCGTTACGAGCAGTACTTC	CASRTSGQRYEQYF
TRBV6-5	TRBJ2-7	NA	NA	TGTGCCAGCAGTTACGACTTGGGGGATCCCTACGAGCAGTACTTC	CASSYDLGDPYEQYF
TRBV5-4	TRBJ1-1	once	NA	TGTGCCAGCAGCTTCTCCGCTCGGAGCACTGAAGCTTTCTTT	CASSFSARSTEAFF
TRBV28	TRBJ2-7	NA	NA	TGTGCCAGCAGGCTACAGGGAGCTGGCTCCTACGAGCAGTACTTC	CASRLQGAGSYEQYF
TRBV18	TRBJ2-7	NA	NA	TGTGCCAGCTCACTGAGGGGATCCTACGAGCAGTACTTC	CASSLRGSYEQYF
TRBV7-6	TRBJ2-1	NA	TRBD2	TGTGCCAGCAGCCGACTCAGCGGGAGACCTTTCAATGAGCAGTTCTTC	CASSRLSGRPFNEQFF
TRBV28	TRBJ2-7	NA	TRBD1	TGTGCCAGCAGTCCCCACAGGGGCAGGGACGAGCAGTACTTC	CASSPHRGRDEQYF
TRBV6-6	TRBJ2-5	NA	NA	TGTGCCAGCAGTTATGCCCGGACAGAGTCCCCACAGACCCAGTACTTC	CASSYARTESPQTQYF
TRBV6-5	TRBJ2-7	NA	TRBD2	TGTGCCAGCCAGAAAACGGGGGGGATTGCCTACGAGCAGTACTTC	CASQKTGGIAYEQYF
TRBV5-6	TRBJ2-7	NA	TRBD1	TGTGCCAGCAGCTCGACCATGACAGGGAACACCTACGAGCAGTACTTC	CASSSTMTGNTYEQYF
TRBV9	TRBJ1-3	NA	NA	TGTGCCAGCACCCGGGGGGACACCTCTGGAAACACCATATATTTT	CASTRGDTSGNTIYF
TRBV11-2	TRBJ2-1	NA	TRBD1	TGTGCCAGCAGGAAACCGGGACAGGGGGCTTATAGCTCCTACAATGAGCAGTTCTTC	CASRKPGQGAYSSYNEQFF
TRBV6-5	TRBJ2-1	NA	NA	TGTGCCAGCAGTTACTCTCAGATTTCCTCCTACAATGAGCAGTTCTTC	CASSYSQISSYNEQFF
TRBV28	TRBJ1-2	NA	NA	TGTGCCAGCAAAATCCCAGGGGCGAACTATGGCTACACCTTC	CASKIPGANYGYTF
TRBV18	TRBJ2-3	NA	NA	TGTGCCAGCTCACCTCCTGGACAGAGAACAGATACGCAGTATTTT	CASSPPGQRTDTQYF
TRBV18	TRBJ2-7	NA	TRBD2	TGTGCCAGCTCGCTTCCGGGACTAGCTATCCACGAGCAGTACTTC	CASSLPGLAIHEQYF
TRBV10-3	TRBJ2-7	NA	NA	TGTGCCATCAGTGAGATCTCGGAGGAGCAGTACTTC	CAISEISEEQYF
TRBV6-6	TRBJ2-7	NA	NA	TGTGCCAGCAGTTACGGCCAGACCATGGAAACTTTAGAGCAGTACTTC	CASSYGQTMETLEQYF
TRBV9	TRBJ2-4	NA	NA	TGTGCCAGCAGCGTAGCGGCAGGGCGCATTCAGTACTTC	CASSVAAGRIQYF
TRBV5-6	TRBJ2-7	NA	NA	TGTGCCAGCAGGTCTAGGGATTTCTCCTACGAGCAGTACTTC	CASRSRDFSYEQYF
TRBV6-1	TRBJ1-3	NA	TRBD1	TGTGCCAGCAGTGACGGACAGGGCCACACCATATATTTT	CASSDGQGHTIYF
TRBV5-4	TRBJ2-7	NA	TRBD2	TGTGCCAGCAGCTTGGGGCTAGCGGGAGTCGAGCAGTACTTC	CASSLGLAGVEQYF
TRBV9	TRBJ2-1	NA	NA	TGTGCCAGCAGCGTTGGCGAAGAGACCTACAATGAGCAGTTCTTC	CASSVGEETYNEQFF
TRBV6-6	TRBJ1-5	NA	NA	TGTGCCAGCAGCCCCGAGGGGAGACCCCAGCATTTT	CASSPEGRPQHF
TRBV28	TRBJ2-7	NA	TRBD2	TGTGCCAGCAGTGATCGACTAGCGGGACTCGTCGAGCAGTACTTC	CASSDRLAGLVEQYF
TRBV15	TRBJ2-7	NA	TRBD1	TGTGCCACCAGCAGAGAACTGATCCGGGACAGGGGGCGCGAGGGCTACGAGCAGTACTTC	CATSRELIRDRGREGYEQYF
TRBV12-2	TRBJ2-1	NA	NA	TGTGCAAGTCGCTTAGGTGGCGGTTACAATGAGCAGTTCTTC	CASRLGGGYNEQFF
TRBV28	TRBJ2-1	NA	TRBD2	TGTGCCAGCAGCGAAGGGACTAGGAAACACAATGAGCAGTTCTTC	CASSEGTRKHNEQFF
TRBV2	TRBJ2-7	NA	NA	TGTGCCAGCAGTGAAGTCCTGGGGGGACCGTTGAACGAGCAGTACTTC	CASSEVLGGPLNEQYF